This T cell receptor (beta chain) was captured in a study of CD8 T cells in Susac syndrome. Reverse transcription of 0.5 to 1 ug RNA used random hexamers. Amplification of TCR beta CDR3 used immunoSEQ multiplex PCR across 54 Vbeta and 13 Jbeta. TCRdb itself ran the immunoSEQ multiplex PCR reads through MiXCR, one entry per CDR3 protein. The sample has about 440,000 distinct CDR3 sequences, approximately 85% seen once. Points on this clonotype: One end of the junction does not line up with germline, which may come from a read error.

Blood CD8+ and CD4+ T cells underwent high-throughput TCR beta sequencing. CDR1 is MDHEN, CDR2 SYDVKM, per germline. There are 16 residues in the CDR3. Sequencing was performed on CD8+ T cells from PBMCs. The receptor was isolated from a human donor with multiple sclerosis. V usage is TRBV28 and J usage is TRBJ2-1, with a possible D match to TRBD2 (6 bases). Here the CDR3 DNA reads TGTGCCAGCAGTTTACTAGCGCAGAGCTCCCACAATGAGCAGTTCTTC. It translates to CASSLLAQSSHNEQFF.